This entry concerns a single T cell receptor beta chain. Profiling relied on immunoSEQ multiplex PCR, and the TCRdb table lists in-frame clones only, not all of them. The table shows 45,000 to 55,000 clones, with 92% occurring only once. This specimen belongs to a study of T cell changes during pregnancy in multiple sclerosis. CDR3 length: 13 residues. The V end was cut by 7 bases, the J end by 0 bases, with 10 bases between. Germline V gene data show CDR1 as SNHLY and CDR2 as FYNNEI. This TCR was sampled from a female donor in good health, enrolled as a control in a pregnancy study. The rearrangement joins TRBV2 to TRBJ2-7; no reliable D call. The sequencing used CD4+ T cells from peripheral blood mononuclear cells, collected in the second trimester of pregnancy. DNA for the CDR3: TGTGCCAGCACCGGGTACGGCTCCTACGAGCAGTACTTC. Its translation: CASTGYGSYEQYF. Using reference TRBV2 and TRBJ2-7 for the parts outside the CDR3, the full variable domain is EPEVTQTPSHQVTQMGQEVILRCVPISNHLYFYWYRQILGQKVEFLVSFYNNEISEKSEIFDDQFSVERPDGSNFTLKIRSTKLEDSAMYFCASTGYGSYEQYFGPGTRLTVT.